Shown below are 9 T cell receptor beta chains from a single sample sequenced in a study of shared clonotypes between healthy human individuals. Only in-frame clones appear in the TCRdb table, and some are missing; sequencing was by immunoSEQ multiplex PCR. The data hold millions of clones, with about 92% observed a single time. Specimen: naive CD4+ T cells from PBMCs. Stated subset: CD45RA+ positively selected. The receptors were sampled from a man younger than 30 in good health. Some clones in this sample may be carry-over from other donors' samples.

This chain joins TRBV7-9 and TRBJ1-1, with a possible D match to TRBD1 (6 bases). Germline V CDR1 and CDR2: SEHNR, FQNEAQ (reference sequence). V was trimmed by 8 bases and J by 10 bases, leaving 17 bases between them. CDR3 length: 12 residues. CDR3 amino acids: CASGGGYPGAFF. The CDR3 DNA reads as TGTGCCAGCGGAGGGGGATACCCGGGAGCTTTCTTT.

This clone occurred once. This chain links TRBV2 with TRBJ2-5; D is perhaps TRBD1 or TRBD2 (6 bases each). From germline, CDR1 is SNHLY and CDR2 FYNNEI. Trimming took 7 bases from V and 4 from J, leaving 16 bases between them. The CDR3 consists of 14 residues. CDR3 protein: CASKGGGGGETQYF. The CDR3 region has the DNA TGTGCCAGCAAGGGAGGAGGAGGGGGAGAGACCCAGTACTTC.

The rearrangement joins TRBV6-6 to TRBJ2-1; TRBD2 aligns across 8 bases. The trim removed 6 bases at V and 12 bases at J, leaving 16 bases unmatched. The CDR3 consists of 15 residues. Germline values: CDR1 MNHNY, CDR2 SVGAGI (reference sequence). As DNA, the CDR3 is TGTGCCAGCAGCGTACAACTGGATGGGACTAGATTGCAGTTCTTC. Translating it yields CASSVQLDGTRLQFF.

This clone turned up a few times. Other DNA sequences within the sample encode an identical CDR3. The chain couples TRBV2 to TRBJ1-5, with a weak D call TRBD1 (6 bases). CDR1 SNHLY and CDR2 FYNNEI come from the germline V gene. The CDR3 is 13 amino acids. Between the trimmed V and J ends, which lost 6 bases and 4 bases, there was a span of 10 bases. CDR3 DNA sequence: TGTGCCAGCAGCGGACAGAGTAATCAGCCCCAGCATTTT. Translation: CASSGQSNQPQHF.

The rearrangement joins TRBV5-6 to TRBJ1-1; no clear D. The CDR3 totals 14 residues. V dropped 2 bases and J dropped 1 base, with 9 bases sitting between them. CDR1 is SGHDT, CDR2 YYEEEE, per germline. Here the CDR3 reads CASSFVQQNTEAFF. CDR3 coding DNA: TGTGCCAGCAGCTTCGTACAGCAGAACACTGAAGCTTTCTTT.

On this clone itself: This same CDR3 is encoded by further DNA sequences in the sample. V and J are TRBV5-5 and TRBJ1-5, with a possible D match to TRBD1 (5 bases). V was cut by 2 bases and J by 4 bases, with 7 bases left in between. In germline, CDR1 is SGHKS, CDR2 YYEKEE (reference sequence). The CDR3 runs to 13 residues. CDR3 region: CASSFDRNQPQHF. In DNA form, the CDR3 reads TGTGCCAGCAGCTTTGACAGAAATCAGCCCCAGCATTTT.

The chain links TRBV2 to TRBJ1-1, with 7 bases fitting TRBD1. This CDR3 spans 16 amino acids. Germline-derived CDR1 and CDR2 are SNHLY and FYNNEI. V trimming: 3 bases; J trimming: 4 bases; junction bases outside the gene matches: 11. CDR3 DNA: TGTGCCAGCAGTGAGGATCTGAGGGGGCTGGGCACTGAAGCTTTCTTT. It specifies CASSEDLRGLGTEAFF. The whole variable domain, filled in from reference TRBV2 and TRBJ1-1, reads EPEVTQTPSHQVTQMGQEVILRCVPISNHLYFYWYRQILGQKVEFLVSFYNNEISEKSEIFDDQFSVERPDGSNFTLKIRSTKLEDSAMYFCASSEDLRGLGTEAFFGQGTRLTVV.

The chain is built from TRBV7-9 and TRBJ1-1, with D uncertain. The V end lost 2 bases, the J end lost 4 bases, and 11 bases lay between the germline ends. The CDR3 extends over 14 amino acids. Per germline, CDR1 SEHNR and CDR2 FQNEAQ (reference sequence). DNA for the CDR3: TGTGCCAGCAGCTTAAATCTGGGGTTCACTGAAGCTTTCTTT. Protein product: CASSLNLGFTEAFF. Drawing the rest from reference TRBV7-9 and TRBJ1-1, the complete variable domain is DTGVSQNPRHKITKRGQNVTFRCDPISEHNRLYWYRQTLGQGPEFLTYFQNEAQLEKSRLLSDRFSAERPKGSFSTLEIQRTEQGDSAMYLCASSLNLGFTEAFFGQGTRLTVV.

This clone was detected once. This chain uses TRBV2 with TRBJ2-5; 7 nucleotides line up with TRBD1. The CDR3 loop spans 13 amino acids. J was trimmed by 5 bases and V by 9 bases; bases with no gene match: 9. Per germline, CDR1 SNHLY and CDR2 FYNNEI. The CDR3 loop reads CASGPGQEETQYF. For the CDR3, the DNA is TGTGCCAGTGGTCCCGGACAGGAGGAGACCCAGTACTTC.